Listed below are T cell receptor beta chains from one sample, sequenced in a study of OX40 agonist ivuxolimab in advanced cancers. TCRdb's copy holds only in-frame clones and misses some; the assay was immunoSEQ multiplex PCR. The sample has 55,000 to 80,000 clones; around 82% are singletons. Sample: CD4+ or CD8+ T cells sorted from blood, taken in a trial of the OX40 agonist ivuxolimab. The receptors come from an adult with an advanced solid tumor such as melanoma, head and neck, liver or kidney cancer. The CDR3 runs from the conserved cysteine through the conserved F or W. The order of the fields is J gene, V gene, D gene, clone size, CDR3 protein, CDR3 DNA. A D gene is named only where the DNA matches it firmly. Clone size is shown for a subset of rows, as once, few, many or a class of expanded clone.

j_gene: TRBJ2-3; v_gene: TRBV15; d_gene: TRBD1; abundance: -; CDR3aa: CATSRGQQSTDTQYF; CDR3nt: TGTGCCACCAGCAGGGGACAGCAATCCACAGATACGCAGTATTTT
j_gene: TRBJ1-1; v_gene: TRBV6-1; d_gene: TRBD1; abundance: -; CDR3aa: CASRVQGSTEAFF; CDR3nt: TGTGCCAGCAGGGTACAGGGGAGCACTGAAGCTTTCTTT
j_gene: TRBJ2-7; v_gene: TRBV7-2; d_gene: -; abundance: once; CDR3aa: CASSWRGYEQYF; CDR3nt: TGTGCCAGCAGCTGGCGGGGTTACGAGCAGTACTTC
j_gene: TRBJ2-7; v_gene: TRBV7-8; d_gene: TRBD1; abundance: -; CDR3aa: CASTLGQGYEQYF; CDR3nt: TGTGCCAGCACCCTCGGACAGGGGTACGAGCAGTACTTC
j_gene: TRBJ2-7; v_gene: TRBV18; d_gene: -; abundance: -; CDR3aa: CASSLAGYEQYF; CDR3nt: TGTGCCAGCTCACTCGCGGGATACGAGCAGTACTTC
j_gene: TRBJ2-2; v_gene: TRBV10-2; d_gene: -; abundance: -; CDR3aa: CASRITGYTGELFF; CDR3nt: TGCGCCAGCAGGATAACAGGTTACACCGGGGAGCTGTTTTTT
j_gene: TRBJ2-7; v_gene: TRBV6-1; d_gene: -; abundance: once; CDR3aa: CASFSGLTGYEQYF; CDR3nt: TGTGCCAGCTTCTCGGGACTGACCGGCTACGAGCAGTACTTC
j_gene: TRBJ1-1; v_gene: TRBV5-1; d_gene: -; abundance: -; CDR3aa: CASSLLGERRDTEAFF; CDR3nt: TGCGCCAGCAGCTTGCTAGGGGAGAGACGGGACACTGAAGCTTTCTTT
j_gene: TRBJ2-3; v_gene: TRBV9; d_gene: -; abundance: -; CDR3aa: CASSVGTFTDTQYF; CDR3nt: TGTGCCAGCAGCGTAGGCACCTTCACAGATACGCAGTATTTT
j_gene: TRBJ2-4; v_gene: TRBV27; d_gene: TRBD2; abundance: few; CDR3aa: CASSLSRIGGGASIQYF; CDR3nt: TGTGCCAGCAGTTTATCTCGGATTGGCGGGGGGGCGAGCATTCAGTACTTC
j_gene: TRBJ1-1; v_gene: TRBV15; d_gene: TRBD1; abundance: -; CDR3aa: CATSTRQGATEAFF; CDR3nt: TGTGCCACCAGCACCCGACAGGGGGCGACTGAAGCTTTCTTT
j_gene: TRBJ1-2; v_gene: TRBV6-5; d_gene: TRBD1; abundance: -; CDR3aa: CASSYSQGRGRNGYTF; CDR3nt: TGTGCCAGCAGTTACTCGCAGGGTAGGGGGCGGAATGGCTACACCTTC
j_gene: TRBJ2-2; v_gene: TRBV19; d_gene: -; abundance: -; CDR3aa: CASSMGQGTGELFF; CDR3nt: TGTGCCAGTAGTATGGGGCAGGGCACCGGGGAGCTGTTTTTT
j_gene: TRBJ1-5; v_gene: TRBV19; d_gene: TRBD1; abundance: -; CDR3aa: CASSTGQGNQPQHF; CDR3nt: TGTGCCAGTAGTACCGGACAGGGCAATCAGCCCCAGCATTTT
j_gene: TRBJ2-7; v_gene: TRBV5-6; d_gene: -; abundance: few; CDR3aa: CASSPRHNTIYEQYF; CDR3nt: TGTGCCAGCAGCCCTAGACACAATACGATATACGAGCAGTACTTC
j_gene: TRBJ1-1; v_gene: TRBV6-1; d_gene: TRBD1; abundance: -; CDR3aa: CASCVGTTGPTEAFF; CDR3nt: TGTGCCAGTTGTGTAGGCACGACAGGGCCCACTGAAGCTTTCTTT
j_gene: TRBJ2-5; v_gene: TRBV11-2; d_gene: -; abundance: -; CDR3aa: CASSLKETQYF; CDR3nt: TGTGCCAGCAGCTTGAAGGAGACCCAGTACTTC
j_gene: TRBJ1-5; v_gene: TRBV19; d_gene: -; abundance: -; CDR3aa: CATKEDTGGNQPQHF; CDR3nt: TGTGCCACCAAGGAGGATACGGGGGGCAATCAGCCCCAGCATTTT
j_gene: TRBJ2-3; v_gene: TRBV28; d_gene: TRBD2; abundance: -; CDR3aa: CASSPSGGSDTQYF; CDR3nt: TGTGCCAGCAGTCCCAGCGGGGGGTCAGATACGCAGTATTTT
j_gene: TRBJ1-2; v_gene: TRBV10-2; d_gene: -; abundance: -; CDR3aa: CASSPNYGYTF; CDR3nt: TGCGCCAGCAGTCCAAACTATGGCTACACCTTC
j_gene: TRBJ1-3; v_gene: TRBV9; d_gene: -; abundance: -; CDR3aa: CASSVDPASSGNTIYF; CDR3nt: TGTGCCAGCAGCGTAGATCCGGCAAGCTCTGGAAACACCATATATTTT
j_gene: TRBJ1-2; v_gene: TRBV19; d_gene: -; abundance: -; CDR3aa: CATATLGSRDGYTF; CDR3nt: TGTGCCACCGCCACCCTAGGGTCCAGGGATGGCTACACCTTC
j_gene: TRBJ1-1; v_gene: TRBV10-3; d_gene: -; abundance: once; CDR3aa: CAISEVPGTTEAFF; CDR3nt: TGTGCCATCAGTGAGGTCCCAGGGACCACTGAAGCTTTCTTT
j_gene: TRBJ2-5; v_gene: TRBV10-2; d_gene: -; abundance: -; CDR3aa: CASSEGGAEETQYF; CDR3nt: TGCGCCAGCAGTGAAGGAGGGGCAGAAGAGACCCAGTACTTC
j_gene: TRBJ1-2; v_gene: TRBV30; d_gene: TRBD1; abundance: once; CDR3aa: CARGQGGYVYTF; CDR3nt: TGTGCCAGGGGGCAGGGCGGTTATGTCTACACCTTC
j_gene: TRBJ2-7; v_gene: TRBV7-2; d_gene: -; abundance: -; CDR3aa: CASSPGNLFSYEQYF; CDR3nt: TGTGCCAGCAGCCCGGGGAATTTATTCTCCTACGAGCAGTACTTC
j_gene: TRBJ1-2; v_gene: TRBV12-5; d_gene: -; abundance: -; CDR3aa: CASGLEIYGYTF; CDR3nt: TGTGCTAGTGGTTTGGAAATCTATGGCTACACCTTC
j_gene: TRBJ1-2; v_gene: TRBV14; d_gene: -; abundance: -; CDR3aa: CASSQRQYYGYTF; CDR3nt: TGTGCCAGCAGCCAGCGGCAGTACTATGGCTACACCTTC
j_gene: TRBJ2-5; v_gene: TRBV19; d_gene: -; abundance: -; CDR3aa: CARARSSSTQYF; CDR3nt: TGTGCCAGGGCTAGGTCTAGTTCTACCCAGTACTTC
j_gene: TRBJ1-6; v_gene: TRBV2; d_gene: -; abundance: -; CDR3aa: CASTPRGSSYNSPLHF; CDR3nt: TGTGCCAGCACCCCTAGGGGTAGCTCCTATAATTCACCCCTCCACTTT
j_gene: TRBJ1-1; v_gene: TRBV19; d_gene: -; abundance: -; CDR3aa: CASSIDDNTLNGEAFF; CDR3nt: TGTGCCAGTAGTATAGACGACAACACCTTGAACGGTGAAGCTTTCTTT
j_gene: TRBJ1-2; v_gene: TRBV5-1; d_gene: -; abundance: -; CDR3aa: CASSLTQVNYGYTF; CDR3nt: TGCGCCAGCAGCTTAACTCAGGTGAACTATGGCTACACCTTC
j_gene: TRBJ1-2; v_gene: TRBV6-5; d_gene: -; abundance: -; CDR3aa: CASSEAGAKGYTF; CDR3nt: TGTGCCAGCAGTGAAGCGGGGGCTAAGGGCTACACCTTC
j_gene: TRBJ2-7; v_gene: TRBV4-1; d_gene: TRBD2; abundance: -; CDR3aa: CASSPRPSGESSYEQYF; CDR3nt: TGCGCCAGCAGCCCCCGGCCCAGCGGGGAAAGCTCCTACGAGCAGTACTTC
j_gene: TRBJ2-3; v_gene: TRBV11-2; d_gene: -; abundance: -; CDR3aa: CASTPSTDTQYF; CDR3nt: TGTGCCAGCACTCCTTCCACAGATACGCAGTATTTT
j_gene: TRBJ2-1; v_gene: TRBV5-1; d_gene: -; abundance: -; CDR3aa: CASSLSSIGNEQFF; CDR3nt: TGCGCCAGCAGCTTGTCCAGCATTGGCAATGAGCAGTTCTTC
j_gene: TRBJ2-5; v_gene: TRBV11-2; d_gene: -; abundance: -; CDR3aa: CASSRAGRGITQYF; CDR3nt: TGTGCCAGCAGCCGAGCAGGTCGGGGGATCACCCAGTACTTC
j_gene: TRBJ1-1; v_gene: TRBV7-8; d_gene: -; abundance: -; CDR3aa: CASSLTLNTEAFF; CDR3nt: TGTGCCAGCAGCTTAACTCTGAACACTGAAGCTTTCTTT
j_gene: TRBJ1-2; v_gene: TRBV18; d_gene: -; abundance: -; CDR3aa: CASSRDRDYGYTF; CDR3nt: TGTGCCAGCTCACGTGACAGAGACTATGGCTACACCTTC
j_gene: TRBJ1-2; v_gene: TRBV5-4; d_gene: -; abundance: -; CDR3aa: CASRGSDYGYTF; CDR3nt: TGTGCCAGCCGTGGCTCCGACTATGGCTACACCTTC
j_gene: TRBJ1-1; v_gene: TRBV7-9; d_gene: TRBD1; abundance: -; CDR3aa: CASSPRGQNTEAFF; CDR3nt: TGTGCCAGCAGCCCCAGGGGGCAGAACACTGAAGCTTTCTTT